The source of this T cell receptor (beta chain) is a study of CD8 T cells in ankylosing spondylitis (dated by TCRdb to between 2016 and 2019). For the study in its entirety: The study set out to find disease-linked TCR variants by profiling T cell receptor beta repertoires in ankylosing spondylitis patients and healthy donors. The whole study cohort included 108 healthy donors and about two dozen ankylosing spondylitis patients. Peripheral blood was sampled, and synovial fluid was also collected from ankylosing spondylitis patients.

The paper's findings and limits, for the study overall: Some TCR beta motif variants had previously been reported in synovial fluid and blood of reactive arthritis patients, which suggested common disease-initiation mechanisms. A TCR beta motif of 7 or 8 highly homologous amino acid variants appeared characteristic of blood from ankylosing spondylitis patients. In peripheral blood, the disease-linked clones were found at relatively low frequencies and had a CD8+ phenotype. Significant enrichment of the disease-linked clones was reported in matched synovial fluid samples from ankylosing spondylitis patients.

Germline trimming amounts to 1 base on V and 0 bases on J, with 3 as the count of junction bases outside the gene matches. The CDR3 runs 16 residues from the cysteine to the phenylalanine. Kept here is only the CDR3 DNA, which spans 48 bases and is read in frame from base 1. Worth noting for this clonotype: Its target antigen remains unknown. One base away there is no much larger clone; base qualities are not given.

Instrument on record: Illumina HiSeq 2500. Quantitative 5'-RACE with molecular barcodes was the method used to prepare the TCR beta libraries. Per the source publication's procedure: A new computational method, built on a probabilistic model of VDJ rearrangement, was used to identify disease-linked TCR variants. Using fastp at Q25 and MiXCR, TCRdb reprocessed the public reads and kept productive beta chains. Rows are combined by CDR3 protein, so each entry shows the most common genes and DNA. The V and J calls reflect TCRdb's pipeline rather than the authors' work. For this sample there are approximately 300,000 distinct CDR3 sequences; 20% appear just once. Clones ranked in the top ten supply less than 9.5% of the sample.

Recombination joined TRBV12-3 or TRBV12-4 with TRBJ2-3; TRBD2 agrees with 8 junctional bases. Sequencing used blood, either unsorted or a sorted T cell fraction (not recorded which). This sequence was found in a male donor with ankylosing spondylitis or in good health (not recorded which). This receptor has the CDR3 CASSLVLAASTDTQYF. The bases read TGTGCCAGCAGTTTAGTACTAGCGGCTAGCACAGATACGCAGTATTTT.